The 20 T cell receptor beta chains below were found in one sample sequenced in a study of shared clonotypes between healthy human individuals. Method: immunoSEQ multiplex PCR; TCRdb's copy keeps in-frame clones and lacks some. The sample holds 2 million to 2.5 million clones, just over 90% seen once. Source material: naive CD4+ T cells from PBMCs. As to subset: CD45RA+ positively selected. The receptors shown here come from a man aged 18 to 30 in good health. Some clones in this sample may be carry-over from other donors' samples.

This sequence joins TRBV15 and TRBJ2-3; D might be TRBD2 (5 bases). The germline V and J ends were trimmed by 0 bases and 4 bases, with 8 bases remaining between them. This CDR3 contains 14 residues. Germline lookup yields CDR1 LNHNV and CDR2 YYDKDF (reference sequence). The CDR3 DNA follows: TGTGCCACCAGCAGAGACAGAGGGTCAGATACGCAGTATTTT. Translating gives CATSRDRGSDTQYF.

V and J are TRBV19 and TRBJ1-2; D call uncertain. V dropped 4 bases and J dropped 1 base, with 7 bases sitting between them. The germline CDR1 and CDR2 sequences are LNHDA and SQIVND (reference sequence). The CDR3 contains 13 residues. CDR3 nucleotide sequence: TGTGCCAGTAGTAGACTGATTAACTATGGCTACACCTTC. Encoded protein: CASSRLINYGYTF.

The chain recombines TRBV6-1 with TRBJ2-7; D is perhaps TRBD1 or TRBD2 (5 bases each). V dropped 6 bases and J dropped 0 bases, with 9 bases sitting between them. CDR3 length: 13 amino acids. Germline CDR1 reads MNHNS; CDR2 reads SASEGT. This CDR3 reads CASRWGNSYEQYF. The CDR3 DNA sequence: TGTGCCAGCAGATGGGGGAACTCCTACGAGCAGTACTTC.

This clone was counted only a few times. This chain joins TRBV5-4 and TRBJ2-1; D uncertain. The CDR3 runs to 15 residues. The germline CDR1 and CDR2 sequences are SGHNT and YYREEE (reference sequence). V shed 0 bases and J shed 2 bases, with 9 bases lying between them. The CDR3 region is CASSLDQRTYNEQFF. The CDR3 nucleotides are TGTGCCAGCAGCTTGGACCAGCGAACCTACAATGAGCAGTTCTTC. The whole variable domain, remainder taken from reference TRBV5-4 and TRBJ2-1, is ETGVTQSPTHLIKTRGQQVTLRCSSQSGHNTVSWYQQALGQGPQFIFQYYREEENGRGNFPPRFSGLQFPNYSSELNVNALELDDSALYLCASSLDQRTYNEQFFGPGTRLTVL.

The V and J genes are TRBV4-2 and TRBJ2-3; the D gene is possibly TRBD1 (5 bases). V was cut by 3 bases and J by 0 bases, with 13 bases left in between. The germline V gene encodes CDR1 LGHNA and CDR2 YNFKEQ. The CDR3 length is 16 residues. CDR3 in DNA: TGTGCCAGCAGCCAGACAAATAGGGGAAGCACAGATACGCAGTATTTT. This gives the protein CASSQTNRGSTDTQYF.

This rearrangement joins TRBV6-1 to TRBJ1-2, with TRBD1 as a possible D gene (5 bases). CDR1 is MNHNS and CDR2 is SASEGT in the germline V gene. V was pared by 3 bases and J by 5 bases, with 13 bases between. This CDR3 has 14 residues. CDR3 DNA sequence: TGTGCCAGCAGTGACGGACGGGGGATATATGGCTACACCTTC. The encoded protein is CASSDGRGIYGYTF.

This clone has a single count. Here the CDR3 reads CASSFGFGELFF. The CDR3 nucleotides read TGTGCCAGCAGCTTCGGCTTCGGGGAGCTGTTTTTT. The chain combines TRBV11-2 with TRBJ2-2; D is ambiguous. The CDR3 covers 12 residues. CDR1 and CDR2 from the germline V gene are SGHAT and FQNNGV. Trimming stripped 3 bases from V and 7 bases from J, with 6 bases between.

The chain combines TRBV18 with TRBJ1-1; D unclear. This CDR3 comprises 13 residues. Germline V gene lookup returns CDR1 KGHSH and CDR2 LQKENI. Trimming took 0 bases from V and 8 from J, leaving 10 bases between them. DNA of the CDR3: TGTGCCAGCTCACCACCGTCCCAGGAAGAAGCTTTCTTT. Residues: CASSPPSQEEAFF.

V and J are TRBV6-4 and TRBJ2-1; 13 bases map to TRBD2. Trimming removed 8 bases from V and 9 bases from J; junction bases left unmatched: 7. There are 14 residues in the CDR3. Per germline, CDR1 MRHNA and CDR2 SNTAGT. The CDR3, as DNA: TGTGCCAGCGCCCGGACTAGCGGGAGTACTGAGCAGTTCTTC. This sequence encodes CASARTSGSTEQFF.

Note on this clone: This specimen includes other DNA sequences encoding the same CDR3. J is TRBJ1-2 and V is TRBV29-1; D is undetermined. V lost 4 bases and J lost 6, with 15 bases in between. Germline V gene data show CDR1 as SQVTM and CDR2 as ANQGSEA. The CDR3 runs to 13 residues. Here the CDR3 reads CSVVRSGEDGYTF. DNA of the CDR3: TGCAGCGTTGTAAGGTCCGGGGAGGATGGCTACACCTTC. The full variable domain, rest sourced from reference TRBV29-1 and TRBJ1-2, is SAVISQKPSRDICQRGTSLTIQCQVDSQVTMMFWYRQQPGQSLTLIATANQGSEATYESGFVIDKFPISRPNLTFSTLTVSNMSPEDSSIYLCSVVRSGEDGYTFGSGTRLTVV.

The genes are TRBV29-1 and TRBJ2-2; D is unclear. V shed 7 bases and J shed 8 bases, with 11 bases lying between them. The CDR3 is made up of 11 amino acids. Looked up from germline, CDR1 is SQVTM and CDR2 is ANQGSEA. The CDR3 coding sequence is TGCAGCGCCTTAATCGGAGGGGAGCTGTTTTTT. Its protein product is CSALIGGELFF.

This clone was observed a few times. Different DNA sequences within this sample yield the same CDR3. CDR3: CASSIDRNTEAFF. The CDR3 DNA reads as TGTGCCAGTAGTATAGACAGGAACACTGAAGCTTTCTTT. The chain employs TRBV19 and TRBJ1-1, with D unresolved. This CDR3 spans 13 amino acids. Germline V CDR1 and CDR2: LNHDA, SQIVND (reference sequence). Trimming shortened V by 0 bases and J by 1 base, and 3 bases separated the two germline ends.

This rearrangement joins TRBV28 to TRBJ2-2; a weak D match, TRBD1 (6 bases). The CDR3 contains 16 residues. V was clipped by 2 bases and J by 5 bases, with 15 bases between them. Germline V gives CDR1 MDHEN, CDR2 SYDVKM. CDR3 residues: CASSLALGTITGELFF. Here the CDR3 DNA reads TGTGCCAGCAGTTTAGCCTTAGGGACAATTACCGGGGAGCTGTTTTTT.

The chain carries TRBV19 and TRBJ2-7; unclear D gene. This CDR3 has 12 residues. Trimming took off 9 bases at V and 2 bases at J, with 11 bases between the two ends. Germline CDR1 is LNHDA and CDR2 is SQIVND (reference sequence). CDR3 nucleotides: TGTGCCAGAAAAGAGGCGCCCTACGAGCAGTACTTC. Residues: CARKEAPYEQYF. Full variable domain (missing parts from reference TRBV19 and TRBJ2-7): DGGITQSPKYLFRKEGQNVTLSCEQNLNHDAMYWYRQDPGQGLRLIYYSQIVNDFQKGDIAEGYSVSREKKESFPLTVTSAQKNPTAFYLCARKEAPYEQYFGPGTRLTVT.

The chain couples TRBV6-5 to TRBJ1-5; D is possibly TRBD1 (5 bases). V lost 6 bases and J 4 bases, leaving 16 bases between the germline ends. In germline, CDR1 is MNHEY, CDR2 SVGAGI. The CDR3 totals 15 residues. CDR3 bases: TGTGCCAGCAGACTCGATGGGGCCTCAAATCAGCCCCAGCATTTT. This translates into CASRLDGASNQPQHF.

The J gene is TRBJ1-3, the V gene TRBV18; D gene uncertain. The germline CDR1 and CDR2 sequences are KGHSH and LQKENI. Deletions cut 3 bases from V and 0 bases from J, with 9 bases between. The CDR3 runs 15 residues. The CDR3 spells CASSPEAVSGNTIYF. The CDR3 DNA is TGTGCCAGCTCACCCGAGGCGGTCTCTGGAAACACCATATATTTT.

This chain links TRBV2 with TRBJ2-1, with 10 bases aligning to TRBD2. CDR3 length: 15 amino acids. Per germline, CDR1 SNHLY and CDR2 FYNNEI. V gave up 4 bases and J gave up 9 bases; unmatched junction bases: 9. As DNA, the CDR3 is TGTGCCAGCAGTGCAGCGGGAGGGTCCCCTCGTGAGCAGTTCTTC. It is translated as CASSAAGGSPREQFF.

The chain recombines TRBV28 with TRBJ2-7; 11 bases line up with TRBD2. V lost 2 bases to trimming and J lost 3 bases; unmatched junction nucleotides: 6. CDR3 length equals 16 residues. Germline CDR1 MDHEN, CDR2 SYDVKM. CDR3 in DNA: TGTGCCAGCAGTTTACCCACTAGCGGGAGTTTCTACGAGCAGTACTTC. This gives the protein CASSLPTSGSFYEQYF.

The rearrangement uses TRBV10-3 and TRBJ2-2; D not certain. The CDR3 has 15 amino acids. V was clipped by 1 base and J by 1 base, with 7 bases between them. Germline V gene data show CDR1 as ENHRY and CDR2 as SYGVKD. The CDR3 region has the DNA TGTGCCATCAGTGAGTTAACGGAGAACACCGGGGAGCTGTTTTTT. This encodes CAISELTENTGELFF.

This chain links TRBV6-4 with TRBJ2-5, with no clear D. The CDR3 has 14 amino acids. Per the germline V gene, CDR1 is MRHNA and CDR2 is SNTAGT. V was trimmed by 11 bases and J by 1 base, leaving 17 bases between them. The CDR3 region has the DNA TGTGCCGGGTCACTTACAGTGTCCCAAGAGACCCAGTACTTC. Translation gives CAGSLTVSQETQYF.